This paragraph reports one TCR beta chain. What it binds is not known. PCR primers comprised 60 Vbeta and 13 Jbeta primers. Sequencing was performed with immunoSEQ multiplex PCR; in TCRdb, only in-frame clones are kept and a portion is missing. This table holds about 120,000 clones, around 74% found once. The length of the CDR3 is 15 residues. The V gene's germline CDR1 is SEHNR and CDR2 FQNEAQ (reference sequence). The V gene end was trimmed by 4 bases and the J gene end by 6 bases; junction bases not matched to a gene: 6. This entry is derived from a study of cytomegalovirus exposure and HLA in healthy donors. Study results and limitations: Later analysis identified a missense DCLRE1C variant that was linked to TCR beta V- and J-gene trimming.

Sequences were obtained from PBMCs. This rearrangement joins TRBV7-9 to TRBJ1-6, with 7 bases aligning to TRBD1. The clonotype was recovered from a man aged 60-69 years in good health and CMV-seropositive. The CDR3 loop reads CASSSEGARNSPLHF. The CDR3 region has the DNA TGTGCCAGCAGCTCGGAGGGGGCGCGTAATTCACCCCTCCACTTT.